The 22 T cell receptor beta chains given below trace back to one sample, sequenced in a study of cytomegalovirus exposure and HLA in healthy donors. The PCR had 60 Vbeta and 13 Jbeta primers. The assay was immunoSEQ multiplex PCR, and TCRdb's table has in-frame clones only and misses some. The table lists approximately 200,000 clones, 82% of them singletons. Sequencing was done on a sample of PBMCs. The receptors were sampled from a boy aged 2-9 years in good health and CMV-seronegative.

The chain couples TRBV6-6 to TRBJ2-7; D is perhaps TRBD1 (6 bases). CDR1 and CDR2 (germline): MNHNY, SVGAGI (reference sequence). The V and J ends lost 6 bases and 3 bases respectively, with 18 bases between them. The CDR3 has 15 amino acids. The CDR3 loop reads CASSPNRDTGYEQYF. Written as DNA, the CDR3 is TGTGCCAGCAGCCCCAACCGGGACACCGGCTACGAGCAGTACTTC.

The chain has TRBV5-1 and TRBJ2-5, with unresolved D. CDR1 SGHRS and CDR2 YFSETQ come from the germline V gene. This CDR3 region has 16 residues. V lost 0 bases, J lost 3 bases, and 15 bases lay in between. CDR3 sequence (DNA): TGCGCCAGCAGCTTGGGGGTACAGTACCACAAAGAGACCCAGTACTTC. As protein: CASSLGVQYHKETQYF.

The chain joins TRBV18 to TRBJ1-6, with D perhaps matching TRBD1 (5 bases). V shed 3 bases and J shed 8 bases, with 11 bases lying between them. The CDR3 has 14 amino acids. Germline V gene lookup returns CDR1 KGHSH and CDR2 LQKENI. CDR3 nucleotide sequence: TGTGCCAGCTCACCCCGGGGGGGAGATTCACCCCTCCACTTT. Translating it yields CASSPRGGDSPLHF.

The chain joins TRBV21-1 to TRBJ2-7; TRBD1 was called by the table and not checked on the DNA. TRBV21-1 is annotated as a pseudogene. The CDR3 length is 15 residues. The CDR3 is CASSKAIRGGYEQYF. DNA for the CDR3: TGTGCCAGCAGCAAAGCGATCAGGGGCGGCTACGAGCAGTACTTC.

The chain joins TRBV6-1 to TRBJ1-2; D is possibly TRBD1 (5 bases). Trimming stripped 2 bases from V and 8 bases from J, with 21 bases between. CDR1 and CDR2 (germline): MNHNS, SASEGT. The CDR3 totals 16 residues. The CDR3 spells CASSERRGAGPKGYTF. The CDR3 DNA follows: TGTGCCAGCAGTGAAAGGAGGGGCGCGGGTCCTAAAGGCTACACCTTC.

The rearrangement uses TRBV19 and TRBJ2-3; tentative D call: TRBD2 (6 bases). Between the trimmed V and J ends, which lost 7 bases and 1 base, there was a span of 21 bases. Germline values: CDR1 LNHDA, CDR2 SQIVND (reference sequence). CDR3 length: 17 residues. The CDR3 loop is CASTTFGLPGGTDTQYF. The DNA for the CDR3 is TGTGCCAGTACCACCTTTGGCCTTCCGGGGGGCACAGATACGCAGTATTTT. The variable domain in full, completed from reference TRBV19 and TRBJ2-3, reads DGGITQSPKYLFRKEGQNVTLSCEQNLNHDAMYWYRQDPGQGLRLIYYSQIVNDFQKGDIAEGYSVSREKKESFPLTVTSAQKNPTAFYLCASTTFGLPGGTDTQYFGPGTRLTVL.

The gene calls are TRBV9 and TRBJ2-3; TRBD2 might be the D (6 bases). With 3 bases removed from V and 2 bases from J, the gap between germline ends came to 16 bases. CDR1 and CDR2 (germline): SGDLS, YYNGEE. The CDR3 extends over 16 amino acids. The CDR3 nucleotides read TGTGCCAGCAGCGATTCCGGGACTTTTATCACAGATACGCAGTATTTT. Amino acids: CASSDSGTFITDTQYF.

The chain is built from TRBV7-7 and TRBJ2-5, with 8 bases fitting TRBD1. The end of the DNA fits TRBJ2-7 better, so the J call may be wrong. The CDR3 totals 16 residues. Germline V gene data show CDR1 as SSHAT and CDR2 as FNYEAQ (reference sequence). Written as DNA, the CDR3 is TGTGCTATCACCAGCGGACAGGGCAATTCCTCCTACGAGCAGTACTTC. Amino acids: CAITSGQGNSSYEQYF.

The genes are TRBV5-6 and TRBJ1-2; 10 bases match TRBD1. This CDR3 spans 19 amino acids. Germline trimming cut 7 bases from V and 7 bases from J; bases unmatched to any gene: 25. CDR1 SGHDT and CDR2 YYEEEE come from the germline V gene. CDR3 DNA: TGTGCCAGCTGGTCGATAGGCACCGGGACAGGGGTCCCCCTCGGTGGCTACACCTTC. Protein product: CASWSIGTGTGVPLGGYTF.

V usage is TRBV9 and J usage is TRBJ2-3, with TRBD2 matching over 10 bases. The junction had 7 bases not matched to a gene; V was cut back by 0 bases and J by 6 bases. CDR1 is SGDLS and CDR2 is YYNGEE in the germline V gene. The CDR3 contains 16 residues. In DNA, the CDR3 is TGTGCCAGCAGCGTAGGGACTAGCGGACCAGTGGATACGCAGTATTTT. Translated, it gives CASSVGTSGPVDTQYF.

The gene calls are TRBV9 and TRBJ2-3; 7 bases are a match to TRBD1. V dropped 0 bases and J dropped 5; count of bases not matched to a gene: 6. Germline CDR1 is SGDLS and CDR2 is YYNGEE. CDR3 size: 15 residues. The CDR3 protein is CASSVGGRGQDTQYF. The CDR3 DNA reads TGTGCCAGCAGCGTAGGTGGTAGGGGGCAAGATACGCAGTATTTT.

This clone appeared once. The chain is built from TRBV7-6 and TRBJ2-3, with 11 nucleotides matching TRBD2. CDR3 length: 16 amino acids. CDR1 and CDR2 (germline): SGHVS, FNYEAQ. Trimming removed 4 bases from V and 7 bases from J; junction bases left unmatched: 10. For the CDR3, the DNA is TGTGCCAGCAGCTCGACCATTAGCGGGGGGGCATATACGCAGTATTTT. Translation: CASSSTISGGAYTQYF. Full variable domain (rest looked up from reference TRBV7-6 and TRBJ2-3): GAGVSQSPRYKVTKRGQDVALRCDPISGHVSLYWYRQALGQGPEFLTYFNYEAQQDKSGLPNDRFSAERPEGSISTLTIQRTEQRDSAMYRCASSSTISGGAYTQYFGPGTRLTVL.

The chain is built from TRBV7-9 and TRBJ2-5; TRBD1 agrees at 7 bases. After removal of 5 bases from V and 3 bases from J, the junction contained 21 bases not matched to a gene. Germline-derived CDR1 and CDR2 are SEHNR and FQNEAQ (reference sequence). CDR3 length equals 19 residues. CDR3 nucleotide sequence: TGTGCCAGCAGCGACCCCACAAGGCCGGGACAGAGCCGGGAAGAGACCCAGTACTTC. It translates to CASSDPTRPGQSREETQYF.

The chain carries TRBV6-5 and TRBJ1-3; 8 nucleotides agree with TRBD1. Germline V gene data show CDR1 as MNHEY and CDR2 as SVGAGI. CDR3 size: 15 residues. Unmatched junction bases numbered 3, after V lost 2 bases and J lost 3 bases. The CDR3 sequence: CASSYGQGFGNTIYF. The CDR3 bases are TGTGCCAGCAGTTACGGACAGGGCTTTGGAAACACCATATATTTT.

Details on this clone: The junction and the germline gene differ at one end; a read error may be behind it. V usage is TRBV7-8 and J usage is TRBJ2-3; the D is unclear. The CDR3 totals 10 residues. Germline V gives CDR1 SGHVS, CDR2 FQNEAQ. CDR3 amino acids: CASSPPALNF. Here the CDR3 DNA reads TGTGCCAGCAGCCCCCCCGCACTTAATTTT.

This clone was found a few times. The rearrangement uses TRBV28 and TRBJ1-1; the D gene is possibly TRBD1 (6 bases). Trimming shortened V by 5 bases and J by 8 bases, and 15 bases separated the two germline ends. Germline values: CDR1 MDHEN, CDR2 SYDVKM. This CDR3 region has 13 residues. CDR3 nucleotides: TGTGCCAGCAGTCTTCCCGGGGGGGGCGAAGCTTTCTTT. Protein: CASSLPGGGEAFF.

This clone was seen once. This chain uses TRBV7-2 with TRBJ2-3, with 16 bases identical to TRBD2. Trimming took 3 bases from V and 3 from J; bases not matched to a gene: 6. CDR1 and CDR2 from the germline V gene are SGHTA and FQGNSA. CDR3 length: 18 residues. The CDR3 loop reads CASSFHPGLAGGTDTQYF. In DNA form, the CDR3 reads TGTGCCAGCAGCTTCCACCCGGGACTAGCGGGGGGGACAGATACGCAGTATTTT.

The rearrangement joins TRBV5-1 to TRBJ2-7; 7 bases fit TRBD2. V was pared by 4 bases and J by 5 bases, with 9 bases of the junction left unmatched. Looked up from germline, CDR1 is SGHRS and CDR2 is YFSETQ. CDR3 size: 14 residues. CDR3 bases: TGCGCCAGCAGCACGCAGGGAGGGTTCGACGAGCAGTACTTC. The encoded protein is CASSTQGGFDEQYF.

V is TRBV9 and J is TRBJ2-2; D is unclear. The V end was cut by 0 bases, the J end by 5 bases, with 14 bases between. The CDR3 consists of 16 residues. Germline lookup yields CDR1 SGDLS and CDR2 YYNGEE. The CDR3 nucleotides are TGTGCCAGCAGCGTAGGGCAGTTTGTGCAAACCGGGGAGCTGTTTTTT. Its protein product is CASSVGQFVQTGELFF.

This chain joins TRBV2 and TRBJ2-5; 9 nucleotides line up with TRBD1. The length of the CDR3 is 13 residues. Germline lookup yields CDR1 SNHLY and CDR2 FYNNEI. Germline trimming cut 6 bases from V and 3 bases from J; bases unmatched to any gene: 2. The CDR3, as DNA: TGTGCCAGCAGGGACAGGGGAGAAGAGACCCAGTACTTC. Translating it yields CASRDRGEETQYF.

CDR3 nucleotide sequence: TGTGCCAGCAGTTCCCAAAGGACAGTCTCTGGAAACACCATATATTTT. Translating gives CASSSQRTVSGNTIYF. V usage is TRBV6-5 and J usage is TRBJ1-3, with D tentatively TRBD1 (6 bases). V lost 4 bases and J 0 bases, leaving 13 bases between the germline ends. The CDR3 has 16 amino acids. Looked up from germline, CDR1 is MNHEY and CDR2 is SVGAGI.

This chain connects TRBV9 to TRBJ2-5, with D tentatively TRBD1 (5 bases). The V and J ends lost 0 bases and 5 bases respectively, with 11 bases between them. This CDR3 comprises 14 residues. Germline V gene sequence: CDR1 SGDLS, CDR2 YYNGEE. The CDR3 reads CASSVGGAGETQYF. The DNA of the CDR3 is TGTGCCAGCAGCGTAGGTGGGGCCGGCGAGACCCAGTACTTC. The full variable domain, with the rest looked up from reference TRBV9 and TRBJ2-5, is DSGVTQTPKHLITATGQRVTLRCSPRSGDLSVYWYQQSLDQGLQFLIQYYNGEERAKGNILERFSAQQFPDLHSELNLSSLELGDSALYFCASSVGGAGETQYFGPGTRLLVL.